The 27 T cell receptor beta chains in this list originate from one sample, sequenced in a study of cytomegalovirus exposure and HLA in healthy donors. The PCR used 60 Vbeta and 13 Jbeta primers. Sequenced by immunoSEQ multiplex PCR; TCRdb stores in-frame clones only, minus some. The table lists under 140,000 clones, over 65% of them singletons. The specimen sequenced was PBMCs. The receptors here all came from a man aged 25 to 45 in good health and CMV-seropositive.

The chain carries TRBV9 and TRBJ2-3; 12 bases fit TRBD2. This CDR3 is built from 18 residues. The V segment lost 3 bases and the J segment 3 bases; nucleotides outside the gene matches: 11. Germline assignment: CDR1 SGDLS and CDR2 YYNGEE. CDR3 protein: CASSGRDASGGGTDTQYF. CDR3 coding DNA: TGTGCCAGCAGCGGTAGGGATGCTAGCGGGGGGGGAACAGATACGCAGTATTTT.

This chain connects TRBV10-3 to TRBJ1-4, with 7 bases aligning to TRBD1. CDR1 and CDR2 from the germline V gene are ENHRY and SYGVKD. J lost 6 bases, V lost 7 bases, and 8 bases had no gene match. The CDR3 totals 14 residues. The CDR3 DNA is TGTGCCATCAACAACGGGACAGCTTATGAAAAACTGTTTTTT. Translation gives CAINNGTAYEKLFF.

The chain has TRBV14 and TRBJ1-2, with a tentative D call TRBD1 (6 bases). Deletions cut 4 bases from V and 8 bases from J, with 11 bases between. The length of the CDR3 is 12 residues. Germline V CDR1 and CDR2: SGHDN, FVKESK. CDR3 sequence (DNA): TGTGCCAGCAGCCCCCGGACAGACGGCTACACCTTC. Protein sequence: CASSPRTDGYTF.

V gene TRBV5-4 combines with J gene TRBJ2-7, with 11 bases aligning to TRBD1. Trimming removed 4 bases from V and 0 bases from J; junction bases left unmatched: 3. The germline CDR1 and CDR2 sequences are SGHNT and YYREEE (reference sequence). The CDR3 contains 15 residues. The CDR3 protein is CASSPGTGGSYEQYF. The CDR3 DNA follows: TGTGCCAGCAGCCCCGGGACAGGGGGCTCCTACGAGCAGTACTTC.

This chain links TRBV2 with TRBJ2-7; D is ambiguous. V was pared by 5 bases and J by 2 bases, with 4 bases between. The CDR3 has 11 amino acids. Germline loops: CDR1 SNHLY, CDR2 FYNNEI. Here the CDR3 DNA reads TGTGCCAGCAGTTATGCCTACGAGCAGTACTTC. This codes for CASSYAYEQYF.

The V gene is TRBV6-1, the J gene TRBJ2-1; tentatively, D is TRBD2 (6 bases). Germline V gene sequence: CDR1 MNHNS, CDR2 SASEGT. V was pared by 1 base and J by 0 bases, with 10 bases between. CDR3 length: 16 amino acids. CDR3 protein: CASSEEYGSSYNEQFF. The CDR3 DNA sequence: TGTGCCAGCAGTGAAGAATACGGGAGCTCCTACAATGAGCAGTTCTTC.

Of note for this clone: Germline is not matched at one junction end, which may reflect a read error. This chain links TRBV7-7 with TRBJ2-5; a weak D match, TRBD2 (6 bases). The CDR3 runs 15 residues. Germline loops: CDR1 SSHAT, CDR2 FNYEAQ (reference sequence). The CDR3 region is CASSLGATGEETQYF. CDR3 in DNA: TGTGCTAGCAGCTTAGGGGCGACGGGGGAAGAGACCCAGTACTTC.

The chain is built from TRBV11-2 and TRBJ2-1; no firm D call. The V gene lost 5 bases and the J gene lost 6 bases, with 11 bases spanning the gap. CDR1 and CDR2 from the germline V gene are SGHAT and FQNNGV. The CDR3 loop spans 13 amino acids. For the CDR3, the DNA is TGTGCCAGCAGCCCAGATGGCGGCAATGAGCAGTTCTTC. Amino acids: CASSPDGGNEQFF.

In regard to this clone: In the same sample, other DNA sequences code for this CDR3. The rearrangement joins TRBV4-3 to TRBJ1-2; D not certain. CDR1 and CDR2 from the germline V gene are LGHNA and YSLEER. This CDR3 contains 14 residues. Trimming left V 0 bases short and J 2 bases short, with 7 bases between. Here the CDR3 reads CASSQESRNYGYTF. The CDR3 DNA sequence: TGCGCCAGCAGCCAAGAGTCCAGAAACTATGGCTACACCTTC.

The chain recombines TRBV11-1 with TRBJ2-7; 8 bases match TRBD1. This CDR3 region has 13 residues. Germline CDR1 is SGHAT and CDR2 is FQDESV (reference sequence). Trimming cost V 5 bases and J 3 bases; bases outside gene matches: 3. CDR3 DNA: TGTGCCAGCAGCGCAGACAGGGGCTACGAGCAGTACTTC. It encodes CASSADRGYEQYF.

The chain employs TRBV6-5 and TRBJ2-7, with 7 bases fitting TRBD1. From germline, CDR1 is MNHEY and CDR2 SVGAGI. V gave up 10 bases and J gave up 2 bases; unmatched junction bases: 8. This CDR3 contains 13 residues. The CDR3 spells CATRTGTAYEQYF. CDR3 in DNA: TGTGCCACCCGGACAGGTACTGCCTACGAGCAGTACTTC.

The genes are TRBV10-1 and TRBJ2-7, with 9 nucleotides matching TRBD2. CDR3 length: 14 residues. After removal of 6 bases from V and 0 bases from J, the junction contained 3 bases not matched to a gene. Germline V gene data show CDR1 as WNHNN and CDR2 as SYGVQD (reference sequence). The CDR3 coding sequence is TGCGCCAGCAGAGCGGGGGGACCCTCCTACGAGCAGTACTTC. It specifies CASRAGGPSYEQYF.

This clone was seen a single time. The chain employs TRBV5-4 and TRBJ1-3; D not certain. The germline V gene encodes CDR1 SGHNT and CDR2 YYREEE (reference sequence). The V and J ends lost 1 base and 0 bases respectively, with 11 bases between them. This CDR3 region has 16 residues. The CDR3 region has the DNA TGTGCCAGCAGCTTGTCTGAGGAGCACTCTGGAAACACCATATATTTT. Translated: CASSLSEEHSGNTIYF.

This clone came up a few times. This rearrangement joins TRBV10-3 to TRBJ2-7, with TRBD1 identical over 10 bases. CDR1 ENHRY and CDR2 SYGVKD come from the germline V gene. The CDR3 sequence is 13 residues long. V was pared by 8 bases and J by 3 bases, with 4 bases of the junction left unmatched. This CDR3 reads CAIGDRGIYEQYF. CDR3 in DNA: TGTGCCATCGGGGACAGGGGAATCTACGAGCAGTACTTC.

The V call is TRBV7-2, the J call TRBJ1-4; D call uncertain. The CDR3 extends over 13 amino acids. V dropped 4 bases and J dropped 4 bases, with 7 bases sitting between them. Germline V lookup: CDR1 SGHTA, CDR2 FQGNSA. The CDR3 nucleotides are TGTGCCAGCAGCTCCCCCCATAATGAAAAACTGTTTTTT. Translation: CASSSPHNEKLFF.

This chain joins TRBV6-6 and TRBJ1-2; unclear D gene. From germline, CDR1 is MNHNY and CDR2 SVGAGI (reference sequence). The CDR3 covers 11 residues. Trimming took 9 bases from V and 1 from J, leaving 6 bases between them. The CDR3 DNA sequence: TGTGCCAGTCAGATTAACTATGGCTACACCTTC. Protein: CASQINYGYTF.

As DNA, the CDR3 is TGTGCCAGCAGTTCGCGCGACCCGGAGGGCTACACCTTC. It yields the protein CASSSRDPEGYTF. This chain joins TRBV6-1 and TRBJ1-2; the D is unclear. V lost 5 bases and J lost 8, with 15 bases in between. This CDR3 has 13 amino acids. CDR1 is MNHNS, CDR2 SASEGT, per germline.

A few counts support this clone. The J gene is TRBJ2-1, the V gene TRBV29-1; 10 positions match TRBD1. The CDR3 extends over 16 amino acids. Germline-derived CDR1 and CDR2 are SQVTM and ANQGSEA. V was clipped by 7 bases and J by 2 bases; unmatched bases: 11. DNA of the CDR3: TGCAGCGCAGACAGGGGGCTGAGTACGGCCTACAATGAGCAGTTCTTC. It specifies CSADRGLSTAYNEQFF.

The rearrangement uses TRBV5-4 and TRBJ2-3; 8 bases map to TRBD2. CDR1 is SGHNT and CDR2 is YYREEE in the germline V gene (reference sequence). This CDR3 has 15 residues. The ends lost 0 bases at V and 6 bases at J; junction bases unmatched: 6. The CDR3 is CASSLGPSGSDTQYF. CDR3 in DNA: TGTGCCAGCAGCTTGGGGCCTAGCGGGTCCGATACGCAGTATTTT.

V usage is TRBV6-1 and J usage is TRBJ1-2; D may be TRBD1 (5 bases). This CDR3 contains 18 residues. V was cut by 1 base and J by 0 bases, with 18 bases left in between. Germline-derived CDR1 and CDR2 are MNHNS and SASEGT. CDR3: CASSEGWGGKGANYGYTF. The CDR3 DNA reads TGTGCCAGCAGTGAAGGATGGGGGGGGAAGGGAGCTAACTATGGCTACACCTTC.

V and J are TRBV5-1 and TRBJ1-2; 7 bases fit TRBD1. Germline CDR1 is SGHRS and CDR2 is YFSETQ. The CDR3 contains 15 residues. The V gene end was trimmed by 4 bases and the J gene end by 4 bases; junction bases not matched to a gene: 10. DNA for the CDR3: TGCGCCAGCAGCACCAGGGGGAGCCCAGTCTATGGCTACACCTTC. Amino acid sequence: CASSTRGSPVYGYTF.

The rearrangement links TRBV10-2 to TRBJ2-1, with 13 bases fitting TRBD2. Germline lookup yields CDR1 WSHSY and CDR2 SAAADI. This CDR3 spans 20 amino acids. V lost 8 bases, J lost 0 bases, and 16 bases stayed unmatched. The CDR3 protein is CASYFLLLAGGNSSYNEQFF. CDR3 bases: TGCGCCAGCTATTTCCTGCTACTAGCGGGGGGGAATAGCTCCTACAATGAGCAGTTCTTC.

The CDR3 DNA follows: TGTGCCAGCAGCCCCGCAGGGGGCTTATACGAGCAGTACTTC. It yields the protein CASSPAGGLYEQYF. The rearrangement links TRBV9 to TRBJ2-7; 8 nucleotides match TRBD1. Germline CDR1 and CDR2: SGDLS and YYNGEE. The CDR3 has 14 residues. Trimming cost V 4 bases and J 4 bases; bases outside gene matches: 7.

The chain uses TRBV10-3 and TRBJ1-5; TRBD1 might be the D (5 bases). The V gene lost 2 bases and the J gene lost 1 base, with 12 bases spanning the gap. The CDR3 has 16 amino acids. Germline V gene data show CDR1 as ENHRY and CDR2 as SYGVKD. CDR3 protein: CAISEPGLGSNQPQHF. CDR3 DNA: TGTGCCATCAGTGAGCCGGGACTGGGGAGCAATCAGCCCCAGCATTTT.

Remarks on this clone: This sequence is one base from a far larger clone and is likely a read error. The chain joins TRBV5-1 to TRBJ1-1; TRBD1 aligns across 8 bases. The junction had 4 bases not matched to a gene; V was cut back by 2 bases and J by 1 base. Germline CDR1 is SGHRS and CDR2 is YFSETQ. The CDR3 contains 15 residues. CDR3 amino acids: CASSLAGTGNTEAFF. In DNA, the CDR3 is TGCGCCAGCAGCTTAGCCGGGACAGGGAACACTGAAGCTTTCTTT. Using reference TRBV5-1 and TRBJ1-1 for the parts outside the CDR3, the full variable domain is KAGVTQTPRYLIKTRGQQVTLSCSPISGHRSVSWYQQTPGQGLQFLFEYFSETQRNKGNFPGRFSGRQFSNSRSEMNVSTLELGDSALYLCASSLAGTGNTEAFFGQGTRLTVV.

Only one count was recorded for this clone. The chain joins TRBV9 to TRBJ2-2, with D possibly being TRBD1 (7 bases). The V and J ends lost 6 bases and 0 bases respectively, with 15 bases between them. Per germline, CDR1 SGDLS and CDR2 YYNGEE. The CDR3 loop spans 16 amino acids. The CDR3 DNA follows: TGTGCCAGCAATGGACAGGCGGGGTCGAACACCGGGGAGCTGTTTTTT. Its protein is CASNGQAGSNTGELFF.

In the case of this clone: The same CDR3 arises from other DNA sequences in this sample as well. The chain couples TRBV11-3 to TRBJ2-5; TRBD1 might be the D (6 bases). This CDR3 contains 15 residues. The V gene lost 1 base and the J gene lost 1 base, with 10 bases spanning the gap. Per the germline V gene, CDR1 is SGHNT and CDR2 is YENEEA. CDR3 loop: CASSLGGGTQETQYF. Written as DNA, the CDR3 is TGTGCCAGCAGCTTAGGAGGGGGTACCCAAGAGACCCAGTACTTC.